What follows are 18 T cell receptor beta chains derived from one specimen sequenced in a study of Graves' ophthalmopathy and Graves' hyperthyroidism. Scientists amplified the TCR beta CDR3 regions from RNA transcripts. HTBI primers were employed in first-round RT-PCR, then a second-round multiplex PCR followed. TCRdb re-analysed the multiplex PCR reads in MiXCR, keeping a single row per CDR3 protein. The table has over a million distinct CDR3 sequences, approximately 35% seen once; the top ten hold 11%. Sequenced: peripheral blood or thyroid tissue (not recorded which). Receptor source: an adult man with Graves' hyperthyroidism.

This clonotype was detected many times. The chain employs TRBV7-9 and TRBJ1-5; D is unresolved. CDR3 length: 15 residues. V lost 3 bases to trimming and J lost 0 bases, with 9 bases between them. Germline V gives CDR1 SEHNR, CDR2 FQNEAQ (reference sequence). The CDR3 DNA reads as TGTGCCAGCAGCTTCGGGAAGTATAGCAATCAGCCCCAGCATTTT. Its protein is CASSFGKYSNQPQHF.

This chain uses TRBV2 with TRBJ1-2; TRBD1 aligns across 7 bases. Germline CDR1 and CDR2: SNHLY and FYNNEI. Trimming at V came to 7 bases and at J to 2 bases, leaving 10 bases not matched to a gene. This CDR3 region has 15 residues. CDR3 bases: TGTGCCAGCACTCGGGACAGCCTTTTAAACTATGGCTACACCTTC. Translating it yields CASTRDSLLNYGYTF.

This clonotype was observed at least ten times. The chain employs TRBV20-1 and TRBJ2-2; D is unclear. Germline-derived CDR1 and CDR2 are DFQATT and SNEGSKA (reference sequence). The V end was cut by 6 bases, the J end by 0 bases, with 11 bases between. The CDR3 consists of 14 residues. The CDR3 DNA reads as TGCAGTGCAACGACATCGACGAACACCGGGGAGCTGTTTTTT. Residues: CSATTSTNTGELFF.

This clonotype was counted at least ten times. The genes are TRBV9 and TRBJ2-6; D call uncertain. Germline-derived CDR1 and CDR2 are SGDLS and YYNGEE. The CDR3 loop spans 16 amino acids. The V gene lost 4 bases and the J gene lost 4 bases, with 15 bases spanning the gap. The CDR3 bases are TGTGCCAGCAGCCAAGGAACCGGGTCCGGGGCCAACGTCCTGACTTTC. As protein: CASSQGTGSGANVLTF.

The chain has TRBV7-8 and TRBJ2-5, with D unresolved. Germline V gene lookup returns CDR1 SGHVS and CDR2 FQNEAQ. The CDR3 has 17 residues. Trimming stripped 1 base from V and 5 bases from J, with 20 bases between. The CDR3 spells CASSLVGDGPRRETQYF. The DNA of the CDR3 is TGTGCCAGCAGCTTAGTAGGAGATGGACCCCGAAGGGAGACCCAGTACTTC.

The sample holds many counts of this clonotype. The chain joins TRBV29-1 to TRBJ2-5; possibly TRBD1 for D (6 bases). This CDR3 has 13 residues. The ends were cut back, 3 bases at V and 0 bases at J, with 8 bases in the middle. Germline lookup yields CDR1 SQVTM and CDR2 ANQGSEA. The CDR3 sequence is CSVDTGYQETQYF. DNA for the CDR3: TGCAGCGTTGACACAGGGTACCAAGAGACCCAGTACTTC.

This rearrangement joins TRBV11-2 to TRBJ1-1; possibly TRBD1 for D (5 bases). The CDR3 spans 17 residues. Between the trimmed V and J ends, which lost 2 bases and 0 bases, there was a span of 16 bases. Germline values: CDR1 SGHAT, CDR2 FQNNGV. The CDR3 reads CASSLLRARGMNTEAFF. The CDR3 DNA reads as TGTGCCAGCAGCTTACTCAGGGCTCGGGGTATGAACACTGAAGCTTTCTTT.

In this sample, this clonotype turned up many times. This chain uses TRBV7-8 with TRBJ1-6, with 7 bases that match TRBD1. With 5 bases clipped from V and 6 bases from J, the junction kept 4 bases outside the gene matches. Germline V gene data show CDR1 as SGHVS and CDR2 as FQNEAQ. The CDR3 is 14 amino acids. CDR3 nucleotides: TGTGCCAGCAGCCCCAGGGGGGGTAATTCACCCCTCCACTTT. It encodes CASSPRGGNSPLHF.

The V gene is TRBV11-2, the J gene TRBJ1-1, with D perhaps TRBD1 (5 bases). Trimming cost V 5 bases and J 5 bases, with 27 bases left between them. The CDR3 loop spans 18 amino acids. The germline CDR1 and CDR2 sequences are SGHAT and FQNNGV. The CDR3: CASSKLWGRDGTVTEAFF. For the CDR3, the DNA is TGTGCCAGCAGCAAGCTTTGGGGTAGGGATGGGACCGTGACTGAAGCTTTCTTT.

The chain has TRBV12-3 or TRBV12-4 and TRBJ2-5, with 7 bases identical to TRBD1. With 6 bases clipped from V and 5 bases from J, the junction kept 6 bases outside the gene matches. The CDR3 has 13 residues. The CDR3 sequence is CASRSTGTETQYF. The DNA for the CDR3 is TGTGCCAGCAGATCGACAGGGACGGAGACCCAGTACTTC.

V is TRBV5-1 and J is TRBJ1-5; 10 bases agree with TRBD1. The CDR3 covers 14 residues. V shed 3 bases, J shed 11 bases, and the junction held 8 bases outside the gene matches. Looked up from germline, CDR1 is SGHRS and CDR2 is YFSETQ. The CDR3 here is CASSSRTGGETQHF. The CDR3 DNA reads as TGCGCCAGCAGCTCCCGGACAGGGGGTGAGACCCAGCATTTT.

V usage is TRBV29-1 and J usage is TRBJ1-4, with D possibly being TRBD1 (6 bases). The germline gives CDR1 SQVTM, CDR2 ANQGSEA. The CDR3 covers 15 residues. V was clipped by 6 bases and J by 0 bases, with 14 bases between them. In DNA, the CDR3 is TGCAGCGTGAGGGGGGCAGTGGCAACTAATGAAAAACTGTTTTTT. Encoded protein: CSVRGAVATNEKLFF.

This clonotype was detected once. The chain combines TRBV2 with TRBJ2-7; 7 bases match TRBD2. V was clipped by 8 bases and J by 4 bases; unmatched bases: 11. The CDR3 has 14 residues. CDR1 SNHLY and CDR2 FYNNEI come from the germline V gene. CDR3 nucleotide sequence: TGTGCCAGCGTTGAGTCGGGTAGCGGGTACGAGCAGTACTTC. Protein product: CASVESGSGYEQYF.

The rearrangement joins TRBV20-1 to TRBJ1-2; a weak D match, TRBD1 (5 bases). CDR3 length: 15 residues. The V and J ends lost 3 bases and 2 bases respectively, with 16 bases between them. Germline-derived CDR1 and CDR2 are DFQATT and SNEGSKA (reference sequence). CDR3 sequence reads: CSASTGIGANYGYTF. The CDR3 DNA reads TGCAGTGCTAGTACGGGTATAGGGGCGAACTATGGCTACACCTTC.

The J gene is TRBJ2-3, the V gene TRBV7-9; no clear D. This CDR3 is 14 amino acids long. Germline V gene lookup returns CDR1 SEHNR and CDR2 FQNEAQ (reference sequence). The V end lost 5 bases, the J end lost 2 bases, and 11 bases lay between the germline ends. CDR3 coding DNA: TGTGCCAGCAGCCCTGACTCCTCCACAGATACGCAGTATTTT. Translating it yields CASSPDSSTDTQYF.

The chain employs TRBV7-6 and TRBJ2-3; no clear D gene. CDR1 SGHVS and CDR2 FNYEAQ come from the germline V gene. The CDR3 totals 15 residues. V was clipped by 0 bases and J by 2 bases, with 9 bases between them. CDR3: CASSLAWGDTDTQYF. CDR3 coding DNA: TGTGCCAGCAGCTTAGCATGGGGTGACACAGATACGCAGTATTTT.

This clonotype was detected only a few times. The genes are TRBV19 and TRBJ1-5; 8 bases are shared with TRBD1. CDR3 length equals 16 residues. The V segment lost 6 bases and the J segment 2 bases; nucleotides outside the gene matches: 9. The germline V gene has CDR1 LNHDA and CDR2 SQIVND (reference sequence). CDR3 nucleotide sequence: TGTGCCAGTAGAACCCGGACAGGGAGGGGCAATCAGCCCCAGCATTTT. Amino acid sequence: CASRTRTGRGNQPQHF. The entire variable domain, with the rest obtained from reference TRBV19 and TRBJ1-5, is as follows: DGGITQSPKYLFRKEGQNVTLSCEQNLNHDAMYWYRQDPGQGLRLIYYSQIVNDFQKGDIAEGYSVSREKKESFPLTVTSAQKNPTAFYLCASRTRTGRGNQPQHFGDGTRLSIL.

Many counts were recorded for this clonotype. Here the CDR3 reads CASSRGQGGLSGNTIYF. In nucleotides, the CDR3 is TGTGCCAGCAGCAGGGGACAGGGAGGATTGTCTGGAAACACCATATATTTT. The chain uses TRBV5-6 and TRBJ1-3; 9 bases match TRBD1. J was trimmed by 1 base and V by 4 bases; bases with no gene match: 9. Germline CDR1 SGHDT, CDR2 YYEEEE. CDR3 length equals 17 residues. The entire variable domain, with the rest obtained from reference TRBV5-6 and TRBJ1-3, is as follows: DAGVTQSPTHLIKTRGQQVTLRCSPKSGHDTVSWYQQALGQGPQFIFQYYEEEERQRGNFPDRFSGHQFPNYSSELNVNALLLGDSALYLCASSRGQGGLSGNTIYFGEGSWLTVV.